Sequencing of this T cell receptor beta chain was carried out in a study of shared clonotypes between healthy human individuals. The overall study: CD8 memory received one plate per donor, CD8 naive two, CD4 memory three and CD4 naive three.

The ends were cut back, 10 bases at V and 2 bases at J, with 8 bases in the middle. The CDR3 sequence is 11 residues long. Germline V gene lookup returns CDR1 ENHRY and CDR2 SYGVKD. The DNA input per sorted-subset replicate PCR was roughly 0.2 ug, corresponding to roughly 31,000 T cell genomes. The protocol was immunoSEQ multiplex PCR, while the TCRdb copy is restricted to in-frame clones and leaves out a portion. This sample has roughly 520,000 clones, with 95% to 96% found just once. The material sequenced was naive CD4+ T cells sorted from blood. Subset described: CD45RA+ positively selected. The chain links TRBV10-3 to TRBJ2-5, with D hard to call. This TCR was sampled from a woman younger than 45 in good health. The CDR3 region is CATLFQETQYF. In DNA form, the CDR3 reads TGTGCCACCCTCTTTCAAGAGACCCAGTACTTC.